The 16 T cell receptor beta chains below were found in one sample sequenced in a study of tumor and adjacent non-tumor tissue in lung cancer (dated by TCRdb to 2017 to 2018). RNA was isolated from bulk, unsorted tissue, and RNA quality was assessed with a NanoDrop ND-1000 and an Agilent 2100. The normal lung samples consisted of distant non-tumor tissue collected more than 3 cm from the tumor edge. The method behind the library was multiplex PCR. Sequencing took place on an Illumina HiSeq 2500. TCRbeta libraries were built by three rounds of nested PCR using primers (Table S4), following protocols modified from ARM-PCR. TCRdb trimmed public reads at Q25 via fastp, called clones via MiXCR and kept in-frame beta chains. Rows matching on CDR3 protein sequence are summarized as one entry with the most common DNA and genes. The sample includes roughly 75,000 distinct CDR3 sequences, with 55% to 70% observed a single time. In total, the top ten clones hold about 27% of the sample.

The sample was distant non-tumor lung tissue. Receptors were obtained from a woman between 45 and 65 years old with non-small cell lung cancer.

There are many counts of this clonotype. This chain uses TRBV20-1 with TRBJ2-7, with 7 bases fitting TRBD2. The trim removed 6 bases at V and 5 bases at J, leaving 13 bases unmatched. This CDR3 has 14 residues. The germline gives CDR1 DFQATT, CDR2 SNEGSKA (reference sequence). In DNA form, the CDR3 reads TGCAGTGCAAAGAGAGGGGAGGGAATCGACGAGCAGTACTTC. Amino acids: CSAKRGEGIDEQYF.

A word on this clonotype: The junction and the germline gene differ at one end; a read error may be behind it. The chain employs TRBV12-3 or TRBV12-4 and TRBJ2-3; D is undetermined. This CDR3 is built from 15 residues. The CDR3 loop reads CAGSLETLSTDTHYF. The CDR3, as DNA: TGTGCCGGTAGTTTAGAGACACTAAGCACAGATACGCACTATTTT.

The genes are TRBV6-2 or TRBV6-3 and TRBJ1-2; possible D gene TRBD1, 5 bases. This CDR3 is built from 13 residues. Trimming took 6 bases from V and 6 from J, leaving 14 bases between them. Germline values: CDR1 MNHEY, CDR2 SVGEGT. The CDR3 DNA reads as TGTGCCAGCAGCGGAGAGGGGCAGGATGGCTACACCTTC. This codes for CASSGEGQDGYTF.

About this clonotype: The conserved phenylalanine or tryptophan normally closing the CDR3 is absent here, so this likely arose from a read error. The chain links TRBV20-1 to TRBJ2-1; 8 bases align to TRBD1. The CDR3 is made up of 13 amino acids. Germline-derived CDR1 and CDR2 are DFQATT and SNEGSKA (reference sequence). CDR3 amino acids: CSAIGQGNTEQFT. CDR3 sequence (DNA): TGTAGTGCTATTGGACAGGGAAATACTGAGCAGTTCACC.

At least ten counts were recorded for this clonotype. The V call is TRBV4-1, the J call TRBJ1-5; D ambiguous. The germline gives CDR1 MGHRA, CDR2 YSYEKL. The CDR3 runs 15 residues. The V end was cut by 2 bases, the J end by 0 bases, with 8 bases between. The CDR3 region is CASSQRDYSNQPQHF. The CDR3, as DNA: TGCGCCAGCAGCCAACGCGACTATAGCAATCAGCCCCAGCATTTT.

This clonotype was counted many times. The chain employs TRBV29-1 and TRBJ2-5; D remains unclear. The CDR3 is made up of 10 amino acids. Germline V gives CDR1 SQVTM, CDR2 ANQGSEA. The V and J ends lost 7 bases and 5 bases respectively, with 8 bases between them. The CDR3 sequence: CSGELETQYF. CDR3 sequence (DNA): TGCAGCGGCGAACTGGAGACCCAGTACTTC.

This clonotype has just a few counts. The chain joins TRBV28 to TRBJ1-2, with no clear D. This CDR3 comprises 13 residues. Germline CDR1 reads MDHEN; CDR2 reads SYDVKM. Trimming cost V 6 bases and J 0 bases, with 8 bases left between them. The CDR3 DNA reads as TGTGCCAGCAGCAAATCATCTAACTATGGCTACACCTTC. It encodes CASSKSSNYGYTF.

This clonotype has more than one count but fewer than ten. The chain recombines TRBV6-6 with TRBJ2-5; no reliable D call. Germline CDR1 MNHNY, CDR2 SVGAGI (reference sequence). Trimming removed 2 bases at V and 2 bases at J, with 6 bases between. The CDR3 runs 13 residues. CDR3 sequence reads: CASSYRVQETQYF. The CDR3 DNA is TGTGCCAGCAGTTACAGGGTGCAAGAGACCCAGTACTTC.

About this clonotype itself: A much larger clonotype is one base distant, so this may be a read error. The chain is built from TRBV5-6 and TRBJ2-1; possible D gene TRBD1, 5 bases. The CDR3 contains 11 residues. Germline V lookup: CDR1 SGHDT, CDR2 YYEEEE. V lost 0 bases and J lost 12, with 7 bases in between. CDR3 protein: CASSLGTWQFF. DNA of the CDR3: TGTGCCAGCAGCTTGGGGACATGGCAGTTCTTC.

In the case of this clonotype: Its ends do not fully match the called genes, so a read error is possible. CDR3 sequence: CSGRDRALGGRNQPQHF. In nucleotides, the CDR3 is TGCAGTGGTAGAGATCGGGCCCTTGGAGGAAGAAATCAGCCCCAGCATTTT. This chain joins TRBV20-1 and TRBJ1-5; no definite D call. This CDR3 region has 17 residues. Germline assignment: CDR1 DFQATT and CDR2 SNEGSKA (reference sequence).

With regard to this clonotype: The germline gene is not matched at one end of the junction; a read error may be the cause. This chain joins TRBV11-2 and TRBJ2-3, with unresolved D. There are 11 residues in the CDR3. Germline values: CDR1 SGHAT, CDR2 FQNNGV. The CDR3 reads CSSSHTDTQYF. The DNA for the CDR3 is TGTTCCAGCAGCCATACGGATACGCAGTATTTT.

The table lists this clonotype with a few counts. A much bigger clone sits one base away, suggesting this may be a read error. Here the CDR3 reads CSVTQRGTEAFF. Written as DNA, the CDR3 is TGCAGCGTCACACAGAGGGGCACTGAAGCTTTCTTT. The rearrangement uses TRBV29-1 and TRBJ1-1, with TRBD1 as a possible D gene (5 bases). The CDR3 is made up of 12 amino acids. Per the germline V gene, CDR1 is SQVTM and CDR2 is ANQGSEA. Between the trimmed V and J ends, which lost 6 bases and 4 bases, there was a span of 12 bases.

In the case of this clonotype: A read error may produce the germline difference seen at one junction end. The rearrangement links TRBV4-2 to TRBJ2-5, with unresolved D. The germline V gene has CDR1 LGHNA and CDR2 YNFKEQ. This CDR3 is 14 amino acids long. The CDR3 DNA reads TGTGCCAGCAGCCAAGCAAACAGCCAAGAGACTCAGTATTTC. Its translation is CASSQANSQETQYF.

The count of this clonotype is one. Possible read error: a much larger clone is one base away. The chain has TRBV29-1 and TRBJ2-4; 9 nucleotides align to TRBD1. V was pared by 6 bases and J by 10 bases, with 16 bases of the junction left unmatched. Germline values: CDR1 SQVTM, CDR2 ANQGSEA. CDR3 size: 15 residues. The CDR3 spells CSVQRTGQGGGIQYF. In DNA form, the CDR3 reads TGCAGCGTACAACGAACGGGACAGGGAGGTGGGATTCAGTACTTC.

In the case of this clonotype: It may be a read error: a sequence one base away is much more abundant. This chain uses TRBV6-5 with TRBJ2-1; TRBD1 matches 11 bases. CDR1 is MNHEY and CDR2 is SVGAGI in the germline V gene. The CDR3 is 16 residues long. The CDR3 DNA reads as TGTGCCAGCAGTTTGGACAGGGGGCTCTCCTGCAATGAGCAGTTCTTC. This sequence encodes CASSLDRGLSCNEQFF.

As concerns this clonotype: Likely a read error: the CDR3 ends without its conserved phenylalanine or tryptophan. The J gene is TRBJ1-5, the V gene TRBV4-2; D is unclear. The CDR3 totals 17 residues. Germline CDR1 is LGHNA and CDR2 is YNFKEQ. The V end lost 4 bases, the J end lost 4 bases, and 20 bases lay between the germline ends. DNA for the CDR3: TGTGCCAGCAGCCTCTTTTGGGTCATAGAGACAAATCAGCCCCAGCATTCT. Encoded protein: CASSLFWVIETNQPQHS.